This T cell receptor (beta chain) was captured in a study of PD-1 blockade in classical Hodgkin lymphoma. There was relapse after autologous stem cell transplantation in every patient, and there was variation in brentuximab vedotin exposure. The CD4+ T cells used were purified from thawed PBMCs through magnetic negative selection. Best responses included complete response and partial response; otherwise, the best response was progressive disease. Libraries were prepared by immunoSEQ multiplex PCR; TCRdb keeps only in-frame clonotypes and omits some of them. The sample holds about 29,000 clones, less than 90% seen once. From germline, CDR1 is KGHSH and CDR2 LQKENI. The germline V and J ends were trimmed by 5 bases and 0 bases, with 14 bases remaining between them. The CDR3 length is 15 residues.

J is TRBJ2-7 and V is TRBV18, with D hard to call. This sequence was found in a human donor with classical Hodgkin lymphoma. The starting material was CD4+ T cells from blood, obtained at baseline. Here the CDR3 DNA reads TGTGCCAGCTCAATAACGGGCTTAACCTCCTACGAGCAGTACTTC. This encodes CASSITGLTSYEQYF.